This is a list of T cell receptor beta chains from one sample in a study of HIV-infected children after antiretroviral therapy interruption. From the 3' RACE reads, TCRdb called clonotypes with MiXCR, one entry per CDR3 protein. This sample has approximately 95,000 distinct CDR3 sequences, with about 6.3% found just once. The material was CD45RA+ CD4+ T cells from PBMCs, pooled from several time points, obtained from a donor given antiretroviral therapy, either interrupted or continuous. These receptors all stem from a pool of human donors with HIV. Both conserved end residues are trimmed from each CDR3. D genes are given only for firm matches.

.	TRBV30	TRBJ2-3	ACTRGVVTDTQY
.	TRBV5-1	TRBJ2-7	ASSFEPTYEQY
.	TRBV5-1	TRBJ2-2	ASSFTVTGELF
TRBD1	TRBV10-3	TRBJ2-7	AINPAGGEDEQY
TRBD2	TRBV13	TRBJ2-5	ASSQKTSSETQY
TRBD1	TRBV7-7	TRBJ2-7	ASSPGQGRSYEQY
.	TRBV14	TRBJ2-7	ASSQDLRREQY
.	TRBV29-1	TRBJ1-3	SVGGGVPGNTIY
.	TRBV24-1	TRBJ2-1	ATSAAGPSQGEQF
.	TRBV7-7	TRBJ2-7	ASSPLAYPSHEQY
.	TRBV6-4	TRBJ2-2	ASDIRTWTGLNTGELF
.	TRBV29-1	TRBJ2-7	SVGHRTTYEQY
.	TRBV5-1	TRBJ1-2	ASRLAGTDYGYT
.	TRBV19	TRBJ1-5	ASRETGQPQH
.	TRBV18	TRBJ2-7	ASSPRGEEQY
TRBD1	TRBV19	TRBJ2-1	ASKKGTGQGSGEQF
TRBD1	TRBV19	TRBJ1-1	ASRDPGGAMNTEAF
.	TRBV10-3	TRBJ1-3	AIRQGTEGNTIY
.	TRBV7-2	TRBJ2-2	ASSLESVSTGELF
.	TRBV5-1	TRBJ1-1	ASSLDGSTEAF
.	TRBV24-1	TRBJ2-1	ATSDGTSYNEQF
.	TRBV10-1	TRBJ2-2	ASKSNTGELF
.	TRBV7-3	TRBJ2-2	ASSLKVNTGELF
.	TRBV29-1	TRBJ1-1	SVAAMNTEAF
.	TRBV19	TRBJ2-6	ATLGSSGANVLT
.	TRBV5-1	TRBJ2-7	ASSTTSLSYEQY
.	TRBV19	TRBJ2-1	ASSIREGHEQF
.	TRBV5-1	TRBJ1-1	ASSLVSGLNTEAF
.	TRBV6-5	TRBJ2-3	ASSYTTISGDTQY
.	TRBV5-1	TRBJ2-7	ASSLAGTPSYEQY
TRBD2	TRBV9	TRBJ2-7	ASSLARLAGGHEQY
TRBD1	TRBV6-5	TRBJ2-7	ASSYSGTGGYEQY
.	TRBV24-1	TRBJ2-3	ATSDRYPQDISTDTQY
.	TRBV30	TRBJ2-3	AWRVSQTSTDTQY
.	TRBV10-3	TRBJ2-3	AISEWGRKRTDTQY
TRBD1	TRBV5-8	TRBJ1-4	ASSPGQLNEKLF
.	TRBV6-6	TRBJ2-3	ASSYSNLRGPDTQY
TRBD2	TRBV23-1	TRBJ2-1	ASSLVLAGGYNEQF
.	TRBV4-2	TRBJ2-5	ASSPPGRGETQY
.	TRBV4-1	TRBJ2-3	ASSQERITDTQY